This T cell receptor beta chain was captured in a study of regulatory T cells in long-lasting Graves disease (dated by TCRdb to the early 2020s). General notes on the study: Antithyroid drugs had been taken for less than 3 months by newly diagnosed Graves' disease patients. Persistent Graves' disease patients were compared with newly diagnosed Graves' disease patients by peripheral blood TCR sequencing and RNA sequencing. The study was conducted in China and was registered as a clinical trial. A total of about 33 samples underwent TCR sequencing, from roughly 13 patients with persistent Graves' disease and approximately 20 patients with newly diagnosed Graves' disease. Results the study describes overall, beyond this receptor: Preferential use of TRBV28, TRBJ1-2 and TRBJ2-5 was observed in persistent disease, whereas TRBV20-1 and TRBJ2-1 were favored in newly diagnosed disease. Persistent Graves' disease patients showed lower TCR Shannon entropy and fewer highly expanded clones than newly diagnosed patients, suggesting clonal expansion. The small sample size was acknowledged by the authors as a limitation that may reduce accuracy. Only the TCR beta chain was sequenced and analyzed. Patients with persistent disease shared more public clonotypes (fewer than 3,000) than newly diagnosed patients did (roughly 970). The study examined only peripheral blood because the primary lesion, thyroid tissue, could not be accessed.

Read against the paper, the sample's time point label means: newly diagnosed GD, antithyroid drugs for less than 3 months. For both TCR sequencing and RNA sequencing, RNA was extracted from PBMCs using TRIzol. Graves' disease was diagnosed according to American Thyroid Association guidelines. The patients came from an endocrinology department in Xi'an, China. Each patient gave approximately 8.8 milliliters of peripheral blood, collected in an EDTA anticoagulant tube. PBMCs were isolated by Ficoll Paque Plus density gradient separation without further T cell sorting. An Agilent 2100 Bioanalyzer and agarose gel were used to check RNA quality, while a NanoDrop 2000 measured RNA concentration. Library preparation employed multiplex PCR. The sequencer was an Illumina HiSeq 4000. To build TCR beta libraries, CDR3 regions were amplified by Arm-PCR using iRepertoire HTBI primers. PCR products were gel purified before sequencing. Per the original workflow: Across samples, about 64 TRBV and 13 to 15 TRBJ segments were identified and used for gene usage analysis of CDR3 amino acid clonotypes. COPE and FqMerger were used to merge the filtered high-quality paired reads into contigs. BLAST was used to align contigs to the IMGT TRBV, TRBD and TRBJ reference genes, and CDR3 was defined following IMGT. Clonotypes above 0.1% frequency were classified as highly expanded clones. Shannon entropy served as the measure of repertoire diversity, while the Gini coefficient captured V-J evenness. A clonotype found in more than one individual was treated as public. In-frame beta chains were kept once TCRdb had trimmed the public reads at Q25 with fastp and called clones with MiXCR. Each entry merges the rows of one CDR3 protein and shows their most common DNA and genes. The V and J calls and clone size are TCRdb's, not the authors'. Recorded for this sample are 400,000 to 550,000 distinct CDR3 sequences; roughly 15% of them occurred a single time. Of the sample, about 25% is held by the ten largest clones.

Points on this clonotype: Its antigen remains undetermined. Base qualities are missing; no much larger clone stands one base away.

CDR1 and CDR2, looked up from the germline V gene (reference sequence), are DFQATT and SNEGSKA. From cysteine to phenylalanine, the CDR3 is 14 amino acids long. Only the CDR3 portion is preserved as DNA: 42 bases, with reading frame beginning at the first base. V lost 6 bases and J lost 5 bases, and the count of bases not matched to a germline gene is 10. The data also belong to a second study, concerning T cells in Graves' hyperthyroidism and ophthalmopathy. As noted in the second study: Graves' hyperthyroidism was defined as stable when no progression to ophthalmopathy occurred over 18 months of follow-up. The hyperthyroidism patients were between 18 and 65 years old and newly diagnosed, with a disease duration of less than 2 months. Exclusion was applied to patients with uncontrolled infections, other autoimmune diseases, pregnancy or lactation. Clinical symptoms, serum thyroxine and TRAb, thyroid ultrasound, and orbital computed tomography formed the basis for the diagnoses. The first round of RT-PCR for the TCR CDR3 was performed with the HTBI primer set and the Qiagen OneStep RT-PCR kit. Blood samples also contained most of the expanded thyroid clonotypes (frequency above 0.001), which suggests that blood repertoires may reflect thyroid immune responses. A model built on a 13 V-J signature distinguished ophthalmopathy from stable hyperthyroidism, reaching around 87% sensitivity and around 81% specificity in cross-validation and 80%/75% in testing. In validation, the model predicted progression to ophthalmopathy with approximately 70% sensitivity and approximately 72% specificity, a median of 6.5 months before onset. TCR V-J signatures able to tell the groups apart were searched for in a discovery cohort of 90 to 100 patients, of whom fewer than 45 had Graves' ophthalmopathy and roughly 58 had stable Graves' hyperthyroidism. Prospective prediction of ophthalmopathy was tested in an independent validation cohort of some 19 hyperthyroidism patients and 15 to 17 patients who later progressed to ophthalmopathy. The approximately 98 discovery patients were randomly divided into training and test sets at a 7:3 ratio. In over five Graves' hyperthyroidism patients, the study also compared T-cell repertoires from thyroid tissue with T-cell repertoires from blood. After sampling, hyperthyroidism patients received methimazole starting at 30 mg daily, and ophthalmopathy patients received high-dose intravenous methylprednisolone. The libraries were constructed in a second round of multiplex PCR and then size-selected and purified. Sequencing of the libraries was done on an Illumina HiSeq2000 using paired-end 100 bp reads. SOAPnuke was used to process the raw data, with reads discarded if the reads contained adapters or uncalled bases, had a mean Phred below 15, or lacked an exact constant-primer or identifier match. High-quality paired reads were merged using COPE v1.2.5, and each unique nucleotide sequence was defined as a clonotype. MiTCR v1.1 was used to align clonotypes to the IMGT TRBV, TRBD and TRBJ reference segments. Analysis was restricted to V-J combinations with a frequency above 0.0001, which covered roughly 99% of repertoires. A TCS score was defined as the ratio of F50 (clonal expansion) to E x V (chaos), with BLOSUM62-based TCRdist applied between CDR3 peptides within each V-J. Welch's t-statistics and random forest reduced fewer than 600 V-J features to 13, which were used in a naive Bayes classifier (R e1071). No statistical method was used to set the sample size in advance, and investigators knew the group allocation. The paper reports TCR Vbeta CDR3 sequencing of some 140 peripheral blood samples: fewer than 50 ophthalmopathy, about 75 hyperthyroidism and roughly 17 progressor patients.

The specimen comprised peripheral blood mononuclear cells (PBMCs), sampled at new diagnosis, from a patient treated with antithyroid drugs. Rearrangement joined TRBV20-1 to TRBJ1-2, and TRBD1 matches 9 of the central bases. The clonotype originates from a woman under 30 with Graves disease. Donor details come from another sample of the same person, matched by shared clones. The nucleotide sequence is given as TGCAGTGCCCTAACAGGGGGCGGTTATTATGGCTACACCTTC. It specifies CSALTGGGYYGYTF.